Listed below are T cell receptor beta chains from one sample, sequenced in a study of post-analysis software for immune sequencing data. Each CDR3 protein gets one entry after TCRdb re-called the PCR reads with MiXCR. The sample gives approximately 690,000 distinct CDR3 sequences, 59% of which show up once; roughly 10% is in the top ten. The sequenced material came from blood. The source is a girl under 10 years old with multiple sclerosis. The CDR3 runs from the conserved cysteine through the conserved F or W. The D gene is left open where the match is weak. Clone size appears in some rows only: once, few, many, or a class for an expanded clone.

TRBJ2-7 | TRBV6-1 | - | TRBD2 | CASPRASGGSYEQYF | TGTGCCAGTCCCAGAGCTAGCGGGGGATCCTACGAGCAGTACTTC
TRBJ2-1 | TRBV28 | - | TRBD1 | CTSRTGGYNEQFF | TGTACCAGCAGGACAGGGGGGTACAATGAGCAGTTCTTC
TRBJ2-3 | TRBV6-1 | - | TRBD1 | CASSEAGTGSKDTQYF | TGTGCCAGCAGTGAAGCGGGGACAGGGAGTAAGGATACGCAGTATTTT
TRBJ1-2 | TRBV7-9 | - | - | CASSLEERGYTF | TGTGCCAGCAGCTTAGAGGAACGTGGCTACACCTTC
TRBJ2-5 | TRBV7-8 | many | TRBD2 | CASSLVLAEGSETQYF | TGTGCCAGCAGCTTAGTACTAGCGGAGGGTTCGGAGACCCAGTACTTC
TRBJ2-7 | TRBV13 | many | TRBD1 | CASSFGTAYEQYF | TGTGCCAGCAGCTTCGGGACAGCATACGAGCAGTACTTC
TRBJ2-1 | TRBV5-5 | - | - | CASGPWTGSSYNEQFF | TGTGCCAGCGGTCCTTGGACGGGAAGCTCCTACAATGAGCAGTTCTTC
TRBJ2-7 | TRBV7-6 | few | - | CASSPGDRSYEQYF | TGTGCCAGCAGCCCGGGGGACAGATCCTACGAGCAGTACTTC
TRBJ2-3 | TRBV5-1 | - | TRBD2 | CASSSLAGAIGGDTQYF | TGCGCCAGCAGCTCCCTGGCGGGAGCAATTGGAGGAGATACGCAGTATTTT
TRBJ2-1 | TRBV13 | few | - | CASSLRPNEQFF | TGTGCCAGCAGTCTTAGGCCCAATGAGCAGTTCTTC
TRBJ1-2 | TRBV6-6 | - | TRBD1 | CASSRTGGAYGYTF | TGTGCCAGCAGCCGGACAGGGGGCGCCTATGGCTACACCTTC
TRBJ1-2 | TRBV18 | once | TRBD1 | CASSSRQGVSGYTF | TGTGCCAGCTCATCCCGACAGGGTGTTAGCGGCTACACCTTC
TRBJ2-3 | TRBV7-9 | - | - | CASSPVSGTTDTQYF | TGTGCCAGCAGCCCTGTCAGCGGTACCACAGATACGCAGTATTTT
TRBJ1-1 | TRBV12-3/TRBV12-4 | few | - | CATAPNGQTKAFF | TGTGCCACCGCCCCAAACGGACAGACAAAAGCTTTCTTT
TRBJ1-2 | TRBV10-3 | few | - | CAISEILRGYTF | TGTGCCATCAGTGAGATTTTACGTGGCTACACCTTC
TRBJ2-5 | TRBV10-3 | few | - | CAISRDGRQETQYF | TGTGCCATCAGCCGGGACGGACGCCAAGAGACCCAGTACTTC
TRBJ2-3 | TRBV29-1 | few | - | CSVEPGNTDTQYF | TGCAGCGTTGAGCCTGGCAACACAGATACGCAGTATTTT
TRBJ1-5 | TRBV20-1 | - | TRBD1 | CSAPHPGQAKNQPQHF | TGCAGTGCTCCCCACCCGGGACAGGCGAAAAATCAGCCCCAGCATTTT
TRBJ2-3 | TRBV10-2 | - | TRBD2 | CASSRASSGRFTDTQYF | TGCGCCAGCAGCCGCGCCTCTAGCGGGAGGTTCACAGATACGCAGTATTTT
TRBJ2-1 | TRBV7-9 | - | TRBD1 | CASSLTGDGNEQFF | TGTGCCAGCAGCTTAACAGGGGACGGCAATGAGCAGTTCTTC
TRBJ1-1 | TRBV7-2 | - | TRBD1 | CASSLRQGGSTEAFF | TGTGCCAGCAGCTTGAGACAGGGGGGGAGCACTGAAGCTTTCTTT
TRBJ2-5 | TRBV5-1 | - | TRBD1 | CASSLEGGTGETQYF | TGCGCCAGCAGCTTGGAGGGGGGGACAGGGGAGACCCAGTACTTC
TRBJ1-2 | TRBV5-1 | - | - | CASSIRGNYGYTF | TGCGCCAGCAGCATCAGGGGTAACTATGGCTACACCTTC
TRBJ1-5 | TRBV11-2 | - | TRBD1 | CASSSTGDNQPQHF | TGTGCCAGCAGCTCGACAGGGGACAATCAGCCCCAGCATTTT
TRBJ2-7 | TRBV5-1 | - | TRBD2 | CASSLAVTSDEQYF | TGCGCCAGCAGCTTGGCGGTGACTAGCGACGAGCAGTACTTC
TRBJ1-6 | TRBV10-2 | few | TRBD1 | CASTPGQRYNSPLHF | TGCGCCAGTACACCGGGACAGAGATATAATTCACCCCTCCACTTT
TRBJ2-1 | TRBV30 | - | TRBD2 | CAWSVHERGTAFF | TGTGCCTGGAGTGTACATGAGCGGGGGACCGCGTTCTTC
TRBJ1-5 | TRBV7-2 | - | TRBD1 | CASSPRLGTGDQPQHF | TGTGCCAGCAGCCCCCGTCTGGGCACAGGGGATCAGCCCCAGCATTTT
TRBJ2-5 | TRBV29-1 | few | - | CSASVQEQETQYF | TGCAGCGCCTCTGTCCAGGAGCAAGAGACCCAGTACTTC
TRBJ2-5 | TRBV5-1 | - | - | CASGPGRARETQYF | TGCGCCAGCGGGCCGGGACGGGCCAGGGAGACCCAGTACTTC
TRBJ2-1 | TRBV20-1 | - | TRBD1 | CSAETGDYEQFF | TGCAGTGCTGAGACAGGGGACTATGAGCAGTTCTTC
TRBJ2-1 | TRBV5-1 | - | - | CASSLGGAGAVNEQFF | TGCGCCAGCAGCTTGGGGGGCGCAGGGGCAGTCAATGAGCAGTTCTTC
TRBJ1-1 | TRBV6-2/TRBV6-3 | - | - | CASSRTANTEAFF | TGTGCCAGCAGCCGGACAGCGAACACTGAAGCTTTCTTT
TRBJ2-2 | TRBV29-1 | - | - | CSVEKARNTGELFF | TGCAGCGTCGAGAAGGCGAGGAACACCGGGGAGCTGTTTTTT
TRBJ2-5 | TRBV29-1 | few | - | CSVETIGETQYF | TGCAGCGTTGAAACTATCGGGGAGACCCAGTACTTC
TRBJ1-2 | TRBV20-1 | - | TRBD1 | CSADRVGGYTF | TGCAGTGCAGACAGGGTGGGCGGCTACACCTTC
TRBJ2-7 | TRBV18 | - | - | CASSPRGTEPFSYEQYF | TGTGCCAGCTCACCCCGGGGGACGGAACCCTTCTCCTACGAGCAGTACTTC
TRBJ2-7 | TRBV5-8 | - | - | CASSLGGSGAYEQYF | TGTGCCAGCAGCTTGGGCGGTAGCGGTGCCTACGAGCAGTACTTC
TRBJ1-1 | TRBV4-1 | - | - | CASSQFREGTEAFF | TGCGCCAGCAGCCAATTCCGAGAGGGCACTGAAGCTTTCTTT
TRBJ1-5 | TRBV30 | once | - | CAWSVNGKGQPQHF | TGTGCCTGGAGTGTAAATGGAAAAGGACAGCCCCAGCATTTT
TRBJ2-7 | TRBV4-1 | - | - | CASSQGTIFSSYEQYF | TGCGCCAGCAGCCAAGGGACTATTTTCAGCTCCTACGAGCAGTACTTC
TRBJ2-5 | TRBV29-1 | few | - | CSVYWIDRIQETQYF | TGCAGCGTTTATTGGATCGACAGAATCCAAGAGACCCAGTACTTC
TRBJ2-5 | TRBV20-1 | - | TRBD2 | CSARVGDGGETQYF | TGCAGTGCTAGAGTCGGGGACGGGGGGGAGACCCAGTACTTC
TRBJ1-2 | TRBV12-5 | - | - | CASGLVEAAYGYTF | TGTGCTAGTGGTTTGGTAGAGGCAGCTTATGGCTACACCTTC
TRBJ2-1 | TRBV10-3 | - | TRBD2 | CAISEVSGRPWFSYNEQFF | TGTGCCATCAGTGAGGTCAGCGGGAGACCCTGGTTTTCCTACAATGAGCAGTTCTTC
TRBJ2-7 | TRBV20-1 | - | TRBD1 | CSARIPGGDRYEQYF | TGCAGTGCTAGAATACCAGGGGGAGATCGATACGAGCAGTACTTC
TRBJ2-1 | TRBV7-2 | once | TRBD2 | CASSLSREGLDEQFF | TGTGCCAGCAGCTTATCGCGGGAGGGCCTCGATGAGCAGTTCTTC
TRBJ1-2 | TRBV5-1 | - | TRBD1 | CASSLGDRVDYGYTF | TGCGCCAGCAGCTTGGGGGACAGGGTAGACTATGGCTACACCTTC
TRBJ2-5 | TRBV7-9 | - | - | CASSWQNQETQYF | TGTGCCAGCAGCTGGCAGAACCAAGAGACCCAGTACTTC
TRBJ2-7 | TRBV15 | - | - | CATSRDLGSREQYF | TGTGCCACCAGCAGAGATCTAGGGTCTCGCGAGCAGTACTTC
TRBJ2-7 | TRBV9 | - | - | CASSVAVGAHEQYF | TGTGCCAGCAGCGTAGCCGTGGGAGCCCACGAGCAGTACTTC